The 22 T cell receptor beta chains presented below share a single source sample, sequenced in a study of T cell clonotyping in hematopoietic cell transplantation. Repertoires were generated with immunoSEQ multiplex PCR, while TCRdb's copy carries only in-frame clones and drops some. This sample has 26,000 or so clones, with about 94% found just once. Sequencing input: peripheral blood mononuclear cells. These receptors were collected from a man aged 50 to 60 in good health. Some clones in this sample may be carry-over from other donors' samples.

The rearrangement links TRBV2 to TRBJ1-2, with D uncertain. The V end was cut by 5 bases, the J end by 8 bases, with 15 bases between. This CDR3 is 13 amino acids long. The germline V gene encodes CDR1 SNHLY and CDR2 FYNNEI. CDR3 coding DNA: TGTGCCAGCAGTAATGAGGGAGGAAGAGGCTACACCTTC. Translation gives CASSNEGGRGYTF.

The chain is built from TRBV2 and TRBJ1-3; D is unclear. Germline V lookup: CDR1 SNHLY, CDR2 FYNNEI. CDR3 length: 12 amino acids. With 7 bases removed from V and 0 bases from J, the gap between germline ends came to 4 bases. CDR3 in DNA: TGTGCCAGCAAAATCTCTGGAAACACCATATATTTT. Amino acids: CASKISGNTIYF.

The V gene is TRBV7-4, the J gene TRBJ2-7; TRBD1 or TRBD2 may be the D gene (5 bases each). Trimming stripped 5 bases from V and 2 bases from J, with 16 bases between. The CDR3 is 15 amino acids. Germline V gene data show CDR1 as SGHVT and CDR2 as SQSDAQ. CDR3 sequence reads: CASSRPQGETYEQYF. The CDR3 DNA reads TGTGCCAGCAGCCGCCCCCAGGGAGAAACCTACGAGCAGTACTTC. Full variable domain (missing parts from reference TRBV7-4 and TRBJ2-7): GAGVSQSPRYKVAKRGRDVALRCDSISGHVTLYWYRQTLGQGSEVLTYSQSDAQRDKSGRPSGRFSAERPERSVSTLKIQRTEQGDSAVYLCASSRPQGETYEQYFGPGTRLTVT.

This clone was picked up a small number of times. This chain joins TRBV4-3 and TRBJ2-7; 9 bases fit TRBD1. The CDR3 length is 15 residues. The V gene end was trimmed by 0 bases and the J gene end by 3 bases; junction bases not matched to a gene: 3. CDR1 and CDR2 (germline): LGHNA, YSLEER. In DNA form, the CDR3 reads TGCGCCAGCAGCCAAGAGGACAGGGGTGGCTACGAGCAGTACTTC. Translation gives CASSQEDRGGYEQYF.

This sequence joins TRBV6-5 and TRBJ1-3; perhaps TRBD1 as D (6 bases). There are 14 residues in the CDR3. Germline lookup yields CDR1 MNHEY and CDR2 SVGAGI. V gave up 4 bases and J gave up 3 bases, with 10 bases separating them. In nucleotides, the CDR3 is TGTGCCAGCAGTTCACAGGGTGGTGGAAACACCATATATTTT. Amino acid sequence: CASSSQGGGNTIYF.

The chain is built from TRBV30 and TRBJ2-7; D call uncertain. V lost 1 base to trimming and J lost 3 bases, with 10 bases between them. The CDR3 loop spans 13 amino acids. The germline V gene encodes CDR1 GTSNPN and CDR2 SVGIG (reference sequence). CDR3 in amino acids: CAWSALDRYEQYF. In DNA form, the CDR3 reads TGTGCCTGGAGTGCACTCGACCGCTACGAGCAGTACTTC.

J is TRBJ2-5 and V is TRBV27; D is unresolved. V lost 1 base and J lost 5, with 17 bases in between. CDR1 MNHEY and CDR2 SMNVEV come from the germline V gene (reference sequence). The CDR3 contains 16 residues. CDR3 region: CASSLFVTESRETQYF. The CDR3 nucleotides read TGTGCCAGCAGTTTATTTGTTACAGAGTCAAGGGAGACCCAGTACTTC.

The chain is built from TRBV6-1 and TRBJ1-3; TRBD1 might be the D (5 bases). This CDR3 has 14 residues. Trimming took off 6 bases at V and 1 base at J, with 10 bases between the two ends. The V gene's germline CDR1 is MNHNS and CDR2 SASEGT. CDR3 in DNA: TGTGCCAGCAGCACTCAGGGATCTGGAAACACCATATATTTT. Translation gives CASSTQGSGNTIYF.

V gene TRBV6-4 combines with J gene TRBJ1-4; D gene uncertain. The CDR3 totals 13 residues. Germline-derived CDR1 and CDR2 are MRHNA and SNTAGT. Trimming left V 0 bases short and J 7 bases short, with 6 bases between. The CDR3 protein is CASSDSRGEKLFF. The CDR3 bases are TGTGCCAGCAGTGACTCCCGGGGTGAAAAACTGTTTTTT.

The chain combines TRBV2 with TRBJ2-2, with D unresolved. The CDR3 is made up of 14 amino acids. The ends were cut back, 8 bases at V and 6 bases at J, with 16 bases in the middle. Per germline, CDR1 SNHLY and CDR2 FYNNEI. The CDR3 is CASCPPSNPGELFF. For the CDR3, the DNA is TGTGCCAGCTGTCCTCCAAGTAATCCCGGGGAGCTGTTTTTT.

V gene TRBV5-6 combines with J gene TRBJ2-7, with D perhaps matching TRBD2 (6 bases). The CDR3 is 13 residues long. Germline V gene sequence: CDR1 SGHDT, CDR2 YYEEEE. V was cut by 1 base and J by 5 bases, with 10 bases left in between. For the CDR3, the DNA is TGTGCCAGCAGCTTGAATCGGGGGAACGAGCAGTACTTC. Its translation is CASSLNRGNEQYF.

CDR3 sequence reads: CASSATVQPQHF. The CDR3 nucleotides are TGTGCCAGCAGCGCGACAGTTCAGCCCCAGCATTTT. The genes are TRBV7-2 and TRBJ1-5; a possible D gene is TRBD1 (5 bases). V gave up 5 bases and J gave up 6 bases, with 8 bases separating them. CDR1 is SGHTA and CDR2 is FQGNSA in the germline V gene. This CDR3 comprises 12 residues.

This clone was detected once. V and J are TRBV9 and TRBJ2-2; a possible D gene is TRBD2 (5 bases). CDR3 length: 18 amino acids. Germline V gene sequence: CDR1 SGDLS, CDR2 YYNGEE. The ends were cut back, 0 bases at V and 0 bases at J, with 15 bases in the middle. CDR3 region: CASSVGLAVTPNTGELFF. The CDR3 DNA reads as TGTGCCAGCAGCGTAGGGCTAGCTGTGACTCCGAACACCGGGGAGCTGTTTTTT.

Turning to this clone: Its ends do not fully match the called genes, so a read error is possible. For the CDR3, the DNA is TGTGCCAGTAGTACGGGGCGCGGGGGGTCCTTCGAGCAGTACTTC. The encoded protein is CASSTGRGGSFEQYF. V is TRBV19 and J is TRBJ2-7; 8 bases are shared with TRBD2. The CDR3 spans 15 residues. Germline CDR1 is LNHDA and CDR2 is SQIVND (reference sequence).

The V and J genes are TRBV6-1 and TRBJ1-4; D is perhaps TRBD1 (5 bases). Germline values: CDR1 MNHNS, CDR2 SASEGT. This CDR3 spans 14 amino acids. V was cut by 11 bases and J by 8 bases, with 21 bases left in between. The CDR3, as DNA: TGTGCCTCCGAAGTCGGGGACCTGGGGGAAAAACTGTTTTTT. It codes for CASEVGDLGEKLFF.

This clone was found once. J is TRBJ2-3 and V is TRBV5-1; tentatively, D is TRBD1 (5 bases). Germline loops: CDR1 SGHRS, CDR2 YFSETQ. The CDR3 is 15 residues long. The V end lost 2 bases, the J end lost 6 bases, and 16 bases lay between the germline ends. The CDR3 DNA is TGCGCCAGCAGCTTAAGGTCGCAGGGTGCGGATACGCAGTATTTT. The encoded protein is CASSLRSQGADTQYF.

The chain links TRBV25-1 to TRBJ1-2; 7 nucleotides agree with TRBD1. The J segment lost 0 bases and the V segment lost 2 bases, leaving 0 bases of the junction unmatched. Germline CDR1 is MGHDK and CDR2 is SYGVNS. The length of the CDR3 is 14 residues. DNA of the CDR3: TGTGCCAGCAGTGAAGACAGGGCTAACTATGGCTACACCTTC. Protein: CASSEDRANYGYTF.

This sequence joins TRBV29-1 and TRBJ1-6; no reliable D call. Germline lookup yields CDR1 SQVTM and CDR2 ANQGSEA. This CDR3 region has 13 residues. V lost 5 bases and J lost 10, with 15 bases in between. DNA of the CDR3: TGCAGCGTTAGTGAGGGAATGCACTCACCCCTCCACTTT. Translation: CSVSEGMHSPLHF.

V usage is TRBV7-2 and J usage is TRBJ2-3; D tentatively fits TRBD1 or TRBD2 (5 bases each). This CDR3 has 14 residues. Germline values: CDR1 SGHTA, CDR2 FQGNSA. V was cut by 10 bases and J by 2 bases, with 16 bases left in between. The CDR3 spells CTTRRRGYTDTQYF. The CDR3 DNA is TGTACCACTAGACGACGGGGCTACACAGATACGCAGTATTTT. Based on the CDR3 plus reference TRBV7-2 and TRBJ2-3, the full variable domain is GAGVSQSPSNKVTEKGKDVELRCDPISGHTALYWYRQSLGQGLEFLIYFQGNSAPDKSGLPSDRFSAERTGGSVSTLTIQRTQQEDSAVYLCTTRRRGYTDTQYFGPGTRLTVL.

V is TRBV7-2 and J is TRBJ2-7; possible D gene TRBD2, 5 bases. The germline gives CDR1 SGHTA, CDR2 FQGNSA. The CDR3 extends over 12 amino acids. V lost 5 bases and J 4 bases, leaving 9 bases between the germline ends. This CDR3 is CASSLLGYEQYF. The DNA for the CDR3 is TGTGCCAGCAGCCTACTAGGATACGAGCAGTACTTC. The whole variable domain, remainder taken from reference TRBV7-2 and TRBJ2-7, is GAGVSQSPSNKVTEKGKDVELRCDPISGHTALYWYRQSLGQGLEFLIYFQGNSAPDKSGLPSDRFSAERTGGSVSTLTIQRTQQEDSAVYLCASSLLGYEQYFGPGTRLTVT.

A single count supports this clone. The rearrangement uses TRBV30 and TRBJ1-2; 12 nucleotides align to TRBD1. Losses at the gene ends were 4 bases for V and 8 bases for J; bases not matched to a gene: 8. The CDR3 totals 14 residues. Germline CDR1 reads GTSNPN; CDR2 reads SVGIG (reference sequence). The CDR3 here is CAWNSGQGAYGYTF. In DNA form, the CDR3 reads TGTGCCTGGAACTCGGGACAGGGGGCGTACGGCTACACCTTC.

The chain is built from TRBV2 and TRBJ2-2; D call uncertain. V gave up 10 bases and J gave up 3 bases, with 18 bases separating them. Germline assignment: CDR1 SNHLY and CDR2 FYNNEI. CDR3 size: 15 residues. CDR3 residues: CATLSDGPYTGELFF. The CDR3 DNA is TGTGCCACCCTCTCGGACGGTCCGTACACCGGGGAGCTGTTTTTT.